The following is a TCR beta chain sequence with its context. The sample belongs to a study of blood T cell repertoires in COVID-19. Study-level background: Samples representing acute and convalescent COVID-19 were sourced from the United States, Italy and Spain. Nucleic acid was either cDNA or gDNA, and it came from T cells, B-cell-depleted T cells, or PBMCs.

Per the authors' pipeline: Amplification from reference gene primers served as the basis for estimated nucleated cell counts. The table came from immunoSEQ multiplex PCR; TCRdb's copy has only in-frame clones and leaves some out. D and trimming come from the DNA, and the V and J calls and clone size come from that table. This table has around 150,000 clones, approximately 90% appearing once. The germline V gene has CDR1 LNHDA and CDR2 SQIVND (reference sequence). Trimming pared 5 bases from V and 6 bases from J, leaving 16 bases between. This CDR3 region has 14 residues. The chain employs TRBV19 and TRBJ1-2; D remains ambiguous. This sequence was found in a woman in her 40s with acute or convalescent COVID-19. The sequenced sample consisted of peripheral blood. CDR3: CASSVLGGNDGYTF. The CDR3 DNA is TGTGCCAGTAGTGTCCTTGGAGGAAATGATGGCTACACCTTC.